Detailed here is one TCR beta chain. Its recognized antigen is unknown. Nothing much larger sits one base from this clone, and base qualities are not available. The CDR3 contains 13 residues, cysteine and phenylalanine counted. This entry keeps only the CDR3 DNA: 39 bases, framed from base 1. CDR1 and CDR2, looked up from the germline V gene (reference sequence), are GTSNPN and SVGIG. V was cut back by 4 bases and J by 4 bases, leaving a gap of 11 bases between them. The time point label, read with the paper, signifies: blood 4 weeks post-SBRT, at nephrectomy. This specimen's treatment or condition label, per the study, means: 15 Gy SBRT to primary tumor, nephrectomy 4 weeks later. The samples were drawn from a clinical trial, where primary renal cell carcinomas were treated with 15 Gy of stereotactic body radiation therapy and then removed by nephrectomy 4 weeks afterward. Serial peripheral blood from radiation-treated patients was sampled at baseline, 2 weeks and 4 weeks after SBRT to track tumor-enriched clonotypes. Renal cell carcinoma with clear cell pathology was present in all patients. The QIAamp DNA Blood Mini Kit (Qiagen) was used to prepare genomic DNA for TCR sequencing. Samples were included in the analyses only if all quality control checks were passed.

These data belong to a study of radiation and T cells in renal cell carcinoma (dated by TCRdb to about 2020). Regarding the study in general: TCR beta sequencing covered fewer than 60 samples in total, comprising some 26 tumors and around 27 peripheral blood samples. The last blood draw occurred 4 weeks after radiation, at the same time as nephrectomy. In the approximately 57 samples combined, around 3.9 million unique CDR3 nucleotide sequences were found, encoding 2 million to 3 million unique CDR3 amino acid sequences.

What the research found in general, with its limitations: Blood repertoire dynamics were not followed beyond 4 weeks after treatment. An increase in top tumor clonotypes in blood was observed from baseline to 2 weeks post-radiation, followed by contraction by 4 weeks, which was taken to suggest transient expansion of tumor-resident clones. The single-armed trial design could not address effects of radiation dose or scheduling on the TCR repertoire. Because pretreatment tumor biopsies were not available, the study could not determine whether clonotypes were already present within the tumor at baseline.

TCR beta libraries were generated from genomic DNA with the immunoSEQ kit, following the manufacturer's recommendations. Library preparation used a first multiplex PCR with proprietary primers, then a second PCR adding unique barcodes, with bead cleanups after each round. Each sample batch included a kit-provided positive control reaction and a negative control reaction. The final libraries were assessed on an Agilent 4200 TapeStation D1000 ScreenTape, pooled by volume, and quantified by qPCR. Sequencing was performed on an Illumina NextSeq500 using a MidOutput 150-cycle cartridge, with 156 Read1 cycles, 15 Index1 cycles, and the kit custom primers. The pooled library was loaded at approximately 1 pM, with a roughly 18% PhiX control spiked in. The original pipeline was this. The vendor-processed data were analyzed in R, and a clonotype was defined as all T cells that share the same CDR3 nucleotide sequence. For clone abundance analyses, frequencies were normalized to the 10,000 most abundant clones per sample. Before analysis, public T cell clones were removed, and these numbered fewer than six per sample on average. Tumor-enriched and baseline blood-enriched clonotypes were defined by at least a 32-fold difference in abundance between compartments. A beta-binomial differential abundance model was used to identify clonotypes that expanded or contracted between blood time points. Tumor-blood repertoire similarity was measured with the Baroni-Urbani and Buser coefficient, and groups were compared using two-tailed Wilcoxon tests in R. The source is immuneACCESS, and TCRdb retained only in-frame sequences with V and J called. Part of the clones is not carried over; for the studies checked, unresolved V genes explain less than half of this, and the remainder is unexplained. V, J and clone size are those of that table, while D and trimming were read from the DNA. Present in this sample are around 100,000 clones, roughly 82% of which were seen just once. The ten largest clones take up 6.5% to 8% of the sample.

Sequences were derived from blood, sampled from a patient whose treatment included radiotherapy and nephrectomy. This sequence originates from a man between 60 and 75 years old with renal cell carcinoma. The V and J genes are TRBV30 and TRBJ1-5; no D gene is confidently identified. The CDR3 loop reads CAWKLPGNQPQHF. The DNA is TGTGCCTGGAAACTCCCGGGGAATCAGCCCCAGCATTTT. The reference TRBV30 and TRBJ1-5 proteins fill in what lies around the CDR3, so the full variable domain reads SQTIHQWPATLVQPVGSPLSLECTVEGTSNPNLYWYRQAAGRGLQLLFYSVGIGQISSEVPQNLSASRPQDRQFILSSKKLLLSDSGFYLCAWKLPGNQPQHFGDGTRLSIL.